These 18 T cell receptor beta chains were sequenced from one sample in a study of human T cells and chemical hapten exposure. MiXCR, run by TCRdb on the RACE reads, gives a single entry per CDR3 protein. Among around 130,000 distinct CDR3 sequences listed, about 11% were seen once. As for time point: patch test 3, about 24 weeks after DPC sensitization. As for treatment: therapeutic diphenylcyclopropenone sensitization with weekly scalp DPC. The sequencing here drew on whole blood, taken in connection with sensitization to the hapten diphenylcyclopropenone (DPC). The receptors come from a woman between 45 and 60 years old with alopecia areata. Some clones in this sample may be carry-over from other donors' samples.

This chain joins TRBV7-9 and TRBJ1-2; D uncertain. Trimming took off 3 bases at V and 6 bases at J, with 14 bases between the two ends. The germline V gene has CDR1 SEHNR and CDR2 FQNEAQ (reference sequence). There are 14 residues in the CDR3. CDR3 in DNA: TGTGCCAGCAGCTTGTCCAGATCAATCAATGGCTACACCTTC. This sequence encodes CASSLSRSINGYTF.

This chain joins TRBV10-3 and TRBJ1-5; the D gene is possibly TRBD1 (5 bases). The germline V and J ends were trimmed by 7 bases and 5 bases, with 12 bases remaining between them. The CDR3 is 13 residues long. CDR1 and CDR2 (germline): ENHRY, SYGVKD. This CDR3 reads CAITPGRDQPQHF. The DNA of the CDR3 is TGTGCCATCACCCCAGGGAGGGATCAGCCCCAGCATTTT.

This clonotype has at least ten counts. This chain joins TRBV12-3 or TRBV12-4 and TRBJ1-6; D call uncertain. V lost 5 bases, J lost 5 bases, and 7 bases lay in between. The CDR3 extends over 13 amino acids. CDR3 DNA: TGTGCCAGCAGTCACGGGAATAATTCACCCCTCCACTTT. The encoded protein is CASSHGNNSPLHF.

This chain joins TRBV10-3 and TRBJ2-1; D may correspond to TRBD1 or TRBD2 (5 bases each). V lost 3 bases, J lost 2 bases, and 11 bases lay in between. This CDR3 is built from 15 residues. The germline gives CDR1 ENHRY, CDR2 SYGVKD. Written as DNA, the CDR3 is TGTGCCATCAGTGACGTCGGGGCTCCCTACAATGAGCAGTTCTTC. Amino acids: CAISDVGAPYNEQFF.

Of note for this clonotype: Given a much more abundant clone one base away, this may be a read error. The genes are TRBV6-6 and TRBJ1-5; no reliable D call. The CDR3 has 12 residues. V lost 5 bases, J lost 4 bases, and 6 bases lay in between. Germline V CDR1 and CDR2: MNHNY, SVGAGI (reference sequence). In DNA, the CDR3 is TGTGCCAGCAGTGCGGCGAATCAGCCCCAGCATTTT. Residues: CASSAANQPQHF.

This clonotype was seen only a few times. This rearrangement joins TRBV20-1 to TRBJ1-1, with D possibly matching TRBD1 (6 bases). Germline V gives CDR1 DFQATT, CDR2 SNEGSKA (reference sequence). Trimming pared 4 bases from V and 5 bases from J, leaving 14 bases between. This CDR3 contains 13 residues. This CDR3 reads CSATGASGTEAFF. CDR3 nucleotides: TGCAGTGCTACAGGGGCCTCAGGGACTGAAGCTTTCTTT.

In this sample, this clonotype turned up a few times. V is TRBV20-1 and J is TRBJ1-5; D remains unclear. V lost 1 base, J lost 3 bases, and 19 bases lay in between. The germline CDR1 and CDR2 sequences are DFQATT and SNEGSKA (reference sequence). There are 17 residues in the CDR3. The CDR3 DNA is TGCAGTGCTAGAGGGCCGGCGAGATTTCCCGACAATCAGCCCCAGCATTTT. Its translation: CSARGPARFPDNQPQHF.

The V gene is TRBV6-1, the J gene TRBJ2-7; D is ambiguous. Germline CDR1 is MNHNS and CDR2 is SASEGT. This CDR3 is built from 11 residues. V lost 3 bases to trimming and J lost 12 bases, with 12 bases between them. The DNA for the CDR3 is TGTGCCAGCAGTGATTACTTTAAACGGTACTTC. It is translated as CASSDYFKRYF.

This clonotype occurred a few times. The chain uses TRBV28 and TRBJ2-5; 12 nucleotides match TRBD1. J was trimmed by 4 bases and V by 5 bases; bases with no gene match: 8. In germline, CDR1 is MDHEN, CDR2 SYDVKM. This CDR3 spans 16 amino acids. The CDR3: CASSVPGQGAGETQYF. The CDR3 DNA is TGTGCCAGCAGTGTTCCGGGACAGGGGGCAGGAGAGACCCAGTACTTC.

To note about this clonotype: Possible read error: a much larger clone is one base away. V usage is TRBV7-9 and J usage is TRBJ1-2, with D hard to call. The CDR3 runs 17 residues. From germline, CDR1 is SEHNR and CDR2 FQNEAQ (reference sequence). Trimming cost V 4 bases and J 6 bases, with 24 bases left between them. The CDR3 sequence is CASSSTQRGLYNDGYTF. CDR3 nucleotides: TGTGCCAGCAGCTCGACACAACGAGGTCTTTACAACGATGGCTACACCTTC.

The V gene is TRBV7-2, the J gene TRBJ2-7; D possibly matches TRBD1 or TRBD2 (6 bases each). V lost 5 bases and J lost 2, with 19 bases in between. Germline V gene data show CDR1 as SGHTA and CDR2 as FQGNSA. CDR3 length equals 16 residues. The CDR3 nucleotides read TGTGCCAGCAGCCCAGGGGTGCGGGGCATTGCCTACGAGCAGTACTTC. This sequence encodes CASSPGVRGIAYEQYF.

The chain couples TRBV2 to TRBJ2-1, with 12 bases lining up with TRBD2. The J segment lost 9 bases and the V segment lost 5 bases, leaving 8 bases of the junction unmatched. Germline CDR1 and CDR2: SNHLY and FYNNEI. This CDR3 has 15 amino acids. This CDR3 is CASSPTSGSIGEQFF. In DNA form, the CDR3 reads TGTGCCAGCAGTCCGACTAGCGGGAGCATAGGTGAGCAGTTCTTC. Based on the CDR3 plus reference TRBV2 and TRBJ2-1, the full variable domain is EPEVTQTPSHQVTQMGQEVILRCVPISNHLYFYWYRQILGQKVEFLVSFYNNEISEKSEIFDDQFSVERPDGSNFTLKIRSTKLEDSAMYFCASSPTSGSIGEQFFGPGTRLTVL.

The gene calls are TRBV6-6 and TRBJ1-2, with 7 bases aligning to TRBD1. The trim removed 4 bases at V and 8 bases at J, leaving 10 bases unmatched. CDR3 length equals 14 residues. Germline V gives CDR1 MNHNY, CDR2 SVGAGI (reference sequence). DNA of the CDR3: TGTGCCAGCAGTTTTCTTTCCGGGACAGAAGGCTACACCTTC. As protein: CASSFLSGTEGYTF.

The chain carries TRBV6-2 or TRBV6-3 and TRBJ2-3; 10 bases line up with TRBD2. V gave up 6 bases and J gave up 3 bases; unmatched junction bases: 6. This CDR3 spans 15 amino acids. Germline V gene sequence: CDR1 MNHEY, CDR2 SVGEGT. The CDR3 loop reads CASSLLAGETDTQYF. CDR3 DNA: TGTGCCAGCAGCCTCCTAGCGGGAGAGACAGATACGCAGTATTTT.

This clonotype was recorded a few times. The V and J genes are TRBV6-2 or TRBV6-3 and TRBJ2-1, with TRBD2 identical over 7 bases. After removal of 6 bases from V and 2 bases from J, the junction contained 13 bases not matched to a gene. The CDR3 is 17 amino acids. Germline V gene data show CDR1 as MNHEY and CDR2 as SVGEGT. The CDR3 here is CASRRSGSGQTYNEQFF. The CDR3 bases are TGTGCCAGCAGGCGTTCTGGTAGCGGGCAGACCTACAATGAGCAGTTCTTC.

This clonotype was seen repeatedly, ten times or more. The V and J genes are TRBV6-2 or TRBV6-3 and TRBJ2-7; D is uncertain. The germline V gene has CDR1 MNHEY and CDR2 SVGEGT. CDR3 size: 11 residues. Trimming pared 4 bases from V and 0 bases from J, leaving 1 base between. CDR3 in DNA: TGTGCCAGCAGTTTCTCCTACGAGCAGTACTTC. It is translated as CASSFSYEQYF.

This clonotype was observed a few times. The CDR3 here is CASVNSDSTFSGANVLTF. CDR3 sequence (DNA): TGTGCCAGCGTGAACTCTGACAGCACTTTCTCTGGGGCCAACGTCCTGACTTTC. V is TRBV7-9 and J is TRBJ2-6, with D possibly TRBD1 on 5 matching bases. Trimming removed 8 bases from V and 0 bases from J, with 20 bases in between. Germline V gives CDR1 SEHNR, CDR2 FQNEAQ (reference sequence). This CDR3 has 18 residues.

This clonotype was recorded a few times. This chain joins TRBV4-2 and TRBJ2-1; 7 bases match TRBD2. The CDR3 loop spans 16 amino acids. The germline V gene encodes CDR1 LGHNA and CDR2 YNFKEQ. J was trimmed by 4 bases and V by 4 bases; bases with no gene match: 10. The CDR3 bases are TGTGCCAGCAGCCCGTCGGGGGAGGGGTTATACAATGAGCAGTTCTTC. Its protein is CASSPSGEGLYNEQFF.